This record looks at one T cell receptor beta chain sequence and its context. Its antigen is still unknown. This sample was included in a study of cytomegalovirus exposure and HLA in healthy donors. It was with 60 Vbeta and 13 Jbeta primers that the PCR ran. The protocol was immunoSEQ multiplex PCR, while the TCRdb copy is restricted to in-frame clones and leaves out a portion. The data contain about 150,000 clones, 60% to 80% of them seen just once; the ten biggest clones take up 9.5% to 15%. Study findings and constraints: Likely technical artifact: a cluster of highly shared sequence variants.

V was clipped by 4 bases and J by 6 bases; unmatched bases: 12. The length of the CDR3 is 15 residues. In germline, CDR1 is LGHNA, CDR2 YNFKEQ. The specimen was PBMCs. The chain combines TRBV4-2 with TRBJ2-7, with 7 positions matching TRBD2. This receptor was taken from a man under 40 in good health and CMV-seropositive. The CDR3 is CASSLRWDYPTEQYF. The CDR3, as DNA: TGTGCCAGCAGCCTCCGATGGGACTACCCAACCGAGCAGTACTTC.